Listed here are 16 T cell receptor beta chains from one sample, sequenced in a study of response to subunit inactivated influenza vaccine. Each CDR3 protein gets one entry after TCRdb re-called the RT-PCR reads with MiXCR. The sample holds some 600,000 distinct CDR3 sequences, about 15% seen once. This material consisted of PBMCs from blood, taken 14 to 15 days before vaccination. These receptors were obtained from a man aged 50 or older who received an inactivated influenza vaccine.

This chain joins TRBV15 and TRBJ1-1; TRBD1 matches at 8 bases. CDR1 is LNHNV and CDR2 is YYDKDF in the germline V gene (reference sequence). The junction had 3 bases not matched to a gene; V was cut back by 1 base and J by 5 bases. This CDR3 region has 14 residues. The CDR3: CATSRGQGWTEAFF. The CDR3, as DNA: TGTGCCACCAGCAGAGGACAGGGGTGGACTGAAGCTTTCTTT.

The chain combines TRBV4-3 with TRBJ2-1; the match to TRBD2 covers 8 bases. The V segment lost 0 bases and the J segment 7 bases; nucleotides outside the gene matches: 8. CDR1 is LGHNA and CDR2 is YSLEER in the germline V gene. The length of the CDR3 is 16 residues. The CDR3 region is CASSQDPGGRVNEQFF. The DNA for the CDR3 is TGCGCCAGCAGCCAAGACCCGGGGGGGAGGGTGAATGAGCAGTTCTTC.

CDR3 residues: CASSYFAGAAETQYF. CDR3 nucleotides: TGTGCCAGCAGTTACTTTGCGGGAGCGGCGGAGACCCAGTACTTC. J is TRBJ2-5 and V is TRBV6-5; 7 bases match TRBD2. The CDR3 sequence is 15 residues long. Trimming took 1 base from V and 5 from J; bases not matched to a gene: 7. Germline V gene lookup returns CDR1 MNHEY and CDR2 SVGAGI.

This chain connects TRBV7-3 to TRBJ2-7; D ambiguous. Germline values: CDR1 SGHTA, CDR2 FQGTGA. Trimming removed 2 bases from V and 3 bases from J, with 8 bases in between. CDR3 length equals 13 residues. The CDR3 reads CASSLEQNYEQYF. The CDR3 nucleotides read TGTGCCAGCAGCTTAGAACAAAACTACGAGCAGTACTTC. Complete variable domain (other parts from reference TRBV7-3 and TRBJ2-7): GAGVSQTPSNKVTEKGKYVELRCDPISGHTALYWYRQSLGQGPEFLIYFQGTGAADDSGLPNDRFFAVRPEGSVSTLKIQRTERGDSAVYLCASSLEQNYEQYFGPGTRLTVT.

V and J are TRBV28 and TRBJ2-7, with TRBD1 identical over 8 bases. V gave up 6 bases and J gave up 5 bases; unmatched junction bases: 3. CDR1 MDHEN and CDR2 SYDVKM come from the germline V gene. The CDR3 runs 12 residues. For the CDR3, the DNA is TGTGCCAGCAGGACAGGGGCCCACGAGCAGTACTTC. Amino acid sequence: CASRTGAHEQYF.

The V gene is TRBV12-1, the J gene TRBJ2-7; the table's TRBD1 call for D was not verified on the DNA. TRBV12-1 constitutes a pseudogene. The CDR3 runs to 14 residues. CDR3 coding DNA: TGTGCCAGCAGCTTTGCGTATTGGGGGGGCGAGCAGTACTTC. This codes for CASSFAYWGGEQYF.

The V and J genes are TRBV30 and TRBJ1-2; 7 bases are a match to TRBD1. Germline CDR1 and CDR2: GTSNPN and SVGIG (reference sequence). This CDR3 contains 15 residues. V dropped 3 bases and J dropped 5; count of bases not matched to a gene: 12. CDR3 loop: CAWSVQGRTTYGYTF. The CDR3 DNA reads TGTGCCTGGAGCGTACAGGGGCGGACCACTTATGGCTACACCTTC.

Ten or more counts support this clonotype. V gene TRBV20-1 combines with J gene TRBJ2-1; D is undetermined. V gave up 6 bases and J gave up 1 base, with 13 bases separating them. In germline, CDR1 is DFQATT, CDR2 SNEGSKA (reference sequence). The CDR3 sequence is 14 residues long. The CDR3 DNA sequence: TGCAGTGCCAAAGTCGGGTATTCCTACAATGAGCAGTTCTTC. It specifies CSAKVGYSYNEQFF.

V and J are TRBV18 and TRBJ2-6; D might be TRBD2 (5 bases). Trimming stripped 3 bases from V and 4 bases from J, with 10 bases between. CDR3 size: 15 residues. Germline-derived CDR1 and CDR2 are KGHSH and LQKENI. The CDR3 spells CASSPLGVGANVLTF. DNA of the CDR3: TGTGCCAGCTCACCGCTCGGGGTGGGGGCCAACGTCCTGACTTTC.

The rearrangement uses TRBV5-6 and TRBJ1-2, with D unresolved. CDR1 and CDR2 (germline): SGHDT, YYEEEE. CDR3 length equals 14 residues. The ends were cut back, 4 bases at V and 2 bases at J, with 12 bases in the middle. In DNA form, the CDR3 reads TGTGCCAGCAGCCCCCCGGGATTAAACTATGGCTACACCTTC. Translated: CASSPPGLNYGYTF.

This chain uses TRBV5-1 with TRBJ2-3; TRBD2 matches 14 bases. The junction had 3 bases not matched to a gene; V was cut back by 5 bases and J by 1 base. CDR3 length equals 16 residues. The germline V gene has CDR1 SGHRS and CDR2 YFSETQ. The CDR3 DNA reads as TGCGCCAGCAGGACTAGCGGGGGGGCCGGCACAGATACGCAGTATTTT. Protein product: CASRTSGGAGTDTQYF.

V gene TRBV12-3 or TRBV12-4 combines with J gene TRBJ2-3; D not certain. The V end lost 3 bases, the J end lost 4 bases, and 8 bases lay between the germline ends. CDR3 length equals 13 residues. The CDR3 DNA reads TGTGCCAGCAGTTTCGGCCAACCAGATACGCAGTATTTT. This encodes CASSFGQPDTQYF.

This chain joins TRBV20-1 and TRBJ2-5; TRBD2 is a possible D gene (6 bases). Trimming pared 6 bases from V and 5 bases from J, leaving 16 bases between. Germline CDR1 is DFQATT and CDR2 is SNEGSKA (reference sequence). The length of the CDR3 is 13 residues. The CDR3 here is CSATGLSLETQYF. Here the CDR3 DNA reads TGCAGTGCGACGGGACTTTCTTTGGAGACCCAGTACTTC.

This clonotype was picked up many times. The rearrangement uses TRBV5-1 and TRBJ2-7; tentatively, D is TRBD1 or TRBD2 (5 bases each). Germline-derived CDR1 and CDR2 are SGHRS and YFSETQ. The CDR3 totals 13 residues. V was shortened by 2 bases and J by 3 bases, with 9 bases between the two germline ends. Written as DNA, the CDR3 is TGCGCCAGCAGCTTCGGGACGCTCTACGAGCAGTACTTC. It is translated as CASSFGTLYEQYF.

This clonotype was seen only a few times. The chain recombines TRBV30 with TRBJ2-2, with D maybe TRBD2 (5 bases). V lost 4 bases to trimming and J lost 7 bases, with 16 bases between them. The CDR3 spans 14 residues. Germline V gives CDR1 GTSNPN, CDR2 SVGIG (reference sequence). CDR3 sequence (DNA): TGTGCCTGGACCAGCAGCCCGGGGAGCGGGGAGCTGTTTTTT. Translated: CAWTSSPGSGELFF.

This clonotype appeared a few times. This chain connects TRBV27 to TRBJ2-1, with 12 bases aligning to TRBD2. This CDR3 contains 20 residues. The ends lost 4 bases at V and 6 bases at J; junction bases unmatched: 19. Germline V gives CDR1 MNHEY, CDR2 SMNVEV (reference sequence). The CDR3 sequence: CASSSSYGTSGFRAINEQFF. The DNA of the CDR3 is TGTGCCAGCAGTTCCTCTTACGGGACTAGCGGGTTCAGGGCCATCAATGAGCAGTTCTTC.